A single sample gave rise to the 30 T cell receptor beta chains below, sequenced in a study of shared clonotypes between healthy human individuals. TCRdb's copy holds only in-frame clones and misses some; the assay was immunoSEQ multiplex PCR. The sample holds 2 million to 2.5 million clones, roughly 95% seen once. Sequenced material: naive CD4+ T cells sorted from blood. Stated subset: CD45RA+ positively selected. These TCRs come from a man in his late teens or twenties in good health.

The chain has TRBV10-1 and TRBJ2-1; D is unclear. Trimming took 1 base from V and 8 from J, leaving 9 bases between them. The V gene's germline CDR1 is WNHNN and CDR2 SYGVQD (reference sequence). The CDR3 covers 13 residues. CDR3 region: CASSEFYRDEQFF. The CDR3 DNA reads as TGCGCCAGCAGTGAGTTTTATAGGGATGAGCAGTTCTTC.

The chain couples TRBV19 to TRBJ2-7, with 8 bases fitting TRBD1. The CDR3 has 14 residues. Trimming cost V 5 bases and J 5 bases; bases outside gene matches: 8. Germline CDR1 is LNHDA and CDR2 is SQIVND (reference sequence). The CDR3 DNA reads as TGTGCCAGTAGTGACCGGACAGGGTTCGACGAGCAGTACTTC. Protein: CASSDRTGFDEQYF.

This chain connects TRBV6-1 to TRBJ2-7; 7 bases match TRBD1. Germline-derived CDR1 and CDR2 are MNHNS and SASEGT. Unmatched junction bases numbered 7, after V lost 8 bases and J lost 0 bases. This CDR3 comprises 14 residues. CDR3 nucleotide sequence: TGTGCCAGCCTCCCAGGGGGAGTCTCCTACGAGCAGTACTTC. Protein product: CASLPGGVSYEQYF.

Concerning this clone: Other DNA sequences of this sample code for an identical CDR3. The chain carries TRBV5-1 and TRBJ2-7; D may be TRBD1 (5 bases). The CDR3 totals 12 residues. Trimming removed 0 bases from V and 7 bases from J, with 8 bases in between. CDR1 is SGHRS, CDR2 YFSETQ, per germline. CDR3 amino acids: CASSLGQGEQYF. The CDR3 DNA reads as TGCGCCAGCAGCTTGGGGCAGGGTGAGCAGTACTTC. The entire variable domain, with the rest obtained from reference TRBV5-1 and TRBJ2-7, is as follows: KAGVTQTPRYLIKTRGQQVTLSCSPISGHRSVSWYQQTPGQGLQFLFEYFSETQRNKGNFPGRFSGRQFSNSRSEMNVSTLELGDSALYLCASSLGQGEQYFGPGTRLTVT.

The chain is built from TRBV19 and TRBJ2-5; D is ambiguous. CDR3 length: 15 residues. V was shortened by 1 base and J by 5 bases, with 14 bases between the two germline ends. The germline V gene has CDR1 LNHDA and CDR2 SQIVND (reference sequence). The CDR3, as DNA: TGTGCCAGTAGTATAGGTGGGTCTCCCCCCGAGACCCAGTACTTC. This codes for CASSIGGSPPETQYF.

V gene TRBV5-1 combines with J gene TRBJ2-5; D is unresolved. Germline CDR1 and CDR2: SGHRS and YFSETQ. The ends were cut back, 2 bases at V and 1 base at J, with 9 bases in the middle. The CDR3 contains 14 residues. The DNA for the CDR3 is TGCGCCAGCAGCTTAGGCCGCCCCCAAGAGACCCAGTACTTC. This encodes CASSLGRPQETQYF.

The rearrangement uses TRBV19 and TRBJ2-7; D is possibly TRBD2 (6 bases). Trimming cost V 0 bases and J 6 bases, with 9 bases left between them. Germline-derived CDR1 and CDR2 are LNHDA and SQIVND (reference sequence). CDR3 size: 13 residues. The CDR3 DNA follows: TGTGCCAGTAGTATAGATCTGGGACTCGAGCAGTACTTC. Protein product: CASSIDLGLEQYF.

In DNA form, the CDR3 reads TGTGCCAGCAGCTCCCTTAGCGGGAATCTTTACAATGAGCAGTTCTTC. This encodes CASSSLSGNLYNEQFF. The rearrangement joins TRBV5-4 to TRBJ2-1; 8 positions agree with TRBD2. CDR3 length: 16 amino acids. V shed 3 bases and J 4 bases; nucleotides not matched to a gene: 9. Germline V gene data show CDR1 as SGHNT and CDR2 as YYREEE (reference sequence).

J is TRBJ2-3 and V is TRBV30; TRBD2 matches at 9 bases. The V segment lost 5 bases and the J segment 2 bases; nucleotides outside the gene matches: 2. CDR1 and CDR2 (germline): GTSNPN, SVGIG (reference sequence). This CDR3 is 13 amino acids long. CDR3 nucleotides: TGTGCCTGGGCGGGGGGGGCCACAGATACGCAGTATTTT. It yields the protein CAWAGGATDTQYF.

This rearrangement joins TRBV19 to TRBJ1-4; D remains unclear. This CDR3 spans 18 amino acids. The germline V gene encodes CDR1 LNHDA and CDR2 SQIVND (reference sequence). Trimming stripped 2 bases from V and 2 bases from J, with 18 bases between. This chain's CDR3 is CASSIRGFDATTNEKLFF. CDR3 sequence (DNA): TGTGCCAGTAGTATAAGAGGGTTCGATGCGACGACTAATGAAAAACTGTTTTTT.

This rearrangement joins TRBV11-3 to TRBJ2-2, with a tentative D call TRBD2 (5 bases). Per the germline V gene, CDR1 is SGHNT and CDR2 is YENEEA. Deletions cut 5 bases from V and 4 bases from J, with 17 bases between. The CDR3 length is 16 residues. CDR3 region: CASSEILSESTGELFF. CDR3 DNA sequence: TGTGCCAGCAGCGAGATCCTTAGCGAGAGCACCGGGGAGCTGTTTTTT. The full variable domain, with the rest looked up from reference TRBV11-3 and TRBJ2-2, is EAGVVQSPRYKIIEKKQPVAFWCNPISGHNTLYWYLQNLGQGPELLIRYENEEAVDDSQLPKDRFSAERLKGVDSTLKIQPAELGDSAVYLCASSEILSESTGELFFGEGSRLTVL.

The rearrangement joins TRBV30 to TRBJ1-5, with D uncertain. This CDR3 contains 15 residues. Germline-derived CDR1 and CDR2 are GTSNPN and SVGIG (reference sequence). The V end was cut by 3 bases, the J end by 6 bases, with 18 bases between. The CDR3 DNA sequence: TGTGCCTGGAGAGGGCGGGGAAGTTCGAGTCAGCCCCAGCATTTT. Amino acids: CAWRGRGSSSQPQHF.

A remark on this clone: The sample holds other DNA sequences that translate to the same CDR3. The rearrangement links TRBV6-5 to TRBJ1-2; D possibly corresponds to TRBD1 (6 bases). The CDR3 spans 15 residues. V was cut by 0 bases and J by 0 bases, with 8 bases left in between. Germline CDR1 reads MNHEY; CDR2 reads SVGAGI. CDR3 DNA: TGTGCCAGCAGTTACTCGGCAGGGGCTAACTATGGCTACACCTTC. It yields the protein CASSYSAGANYGYTF.

A note on this clone: This specimen includes other DNA sequences encoding the same CDR3. The rearrangement uses TRBV6-5 and TRBJ1-3; D call uncertain. The CDR3 loop spans 12 amino acids. The V end lost 6 bases, the J end lost 1 base, and 4 bases lay between the germline ends. Germline V gene sequence: CDR1 MNHEY, CDR2 SVGAGI. The CDR3 DNA is TGTGCCAGCAGGGGTTCTGGAAACACCATATATTTT. It specifies CASRGSGNTIYF.

CDR3 in DNA: TGTGCCAGCGGCCTCCCAGCCGAGCAGTACTTC. Its protein product is CASGLPAEQYF. The chain recombines TRBV7-2 with TRBJ2-7; D gene ambiguous. V was pared by 8 bases and J by 6 bases, with 11 bases between. The germline gives CDR1 SGHTA, CDR2 FQGNSA. The CDR3 sequence is 11 residues long. Drawing the rest from reference TRBV7-2 and TRBJ2-7, the complete variable domain is GAGVSQSPSNKVTEKGKDVELRCDPISGHTALYWYRQSLGQGLEFLIYFQGNSAPDKSGLPSDRFSAERTGGSVSTLTIQRTQQEDSAVYLCASGLPAEQYFGPGTRLTVT.

This chain uses TRBV7-9 with TRBJ2-2; 12 nucleotides match TRBD2. The CDR3 sequence is 17 residues long. Germline values: CDR1 SEHNR, CDR2 FQNEAQ (reference sequence). Trimming at V came to 6 bases and at J to 3 bases, leaving 8 bases not matched to a gene. CDR3 DNA sequence: TGTGCCAGCAGAAGACTAGCGGGAGATGCGGACACCGGGGAGCTGTTTTTT. Translated: CASRRLAGDADTGELFF.

This clone showed up just once. This rearrangement joins TRBV6-6 to TRBJ2-7; D may match TRBD1 or TRBD2 (5 bases each). V was cut by 6 bases and J by 0 bases, with 12 bases left in between. This CDR3 has 14 residues. CDR1 and CDR2 (germline): MNHNY, SVGAGI (reference sequence). CDR3: CASSRDHSSYEQYF. CDR3 nucleotide sequence: TGTGCCAGCAGCCGGGACCACAGCTCCTACGAGCAGTACTTC.

This clone occurred a few times. Additional DNA sequences in this sample encode the identical CDR3. This chain uses TRBV28 with TRBJ1-2; no reliable D call. This CDR3 is built from 12 residues. Germline V lookup: CDR1 MDHEN, CDR2 SYDVKM. Between the trimmed V and J ends, which lost 1 base and 0 bases, there was a span of 0 bases. The CDR3 sequence is CASSLSNYGYTF. CDR3 nucleotide sequence: TGTGCCAGCAGTTTATCTAACTATGGCTACACCTTC.

The rearrangement uses TRBV11-3 and TRBJ2-3, with D uncertain. Per the germline V gene, CDR1 is SGHNT and CDR2 is YENEEA. V was shortened by 3 bases and J by 3 bases, with 10 bases between the two germline ends. This CDR3 is built from 14 residues. As DNA, the CDR3 is TGTGCCAGCAGCTTTCGCGAGGTTACAGATACGCAGTATTTT. This sequence encodes CASSFREVTDTQYF.

The J gene is TRBJ2-5, the V gene TRBV5-4; tentative D call: TRBD1 (6 bases). CDR1 and CDR2 (germline): SGHNT, YYREEE (reference sequence). The CDR3 loop spans 12 amino acids. Trimming stripped 3 bases from V and 11 bases from J, with 14 bases between. CDR3 DNA sequence: TGTGCCAGCAGCTGGACAGACTACGATCAGTACTTC. Residues: CASSWTDYDQYF. Combining the CDR3 with reference TRBV5-4 and TRBJ2-5 gives the whole variable domain ETGVTQSPTHLIKTRGQQVTLRCSSQSGHNTVSWYQQALGQGPQFIFQYYREEENGRGNFPPRFSGLQFPNYSSELNVNALELDDSALYLCASSWTDYDQYFGPGTRLLVL.

This chain links TRBV6-1 with TRBJ2-3; D gene unclear. The V gene's germline CDR1 is MNHNS and CDR2 SASEGT. This CDR3 is 13 amino acids long. Deletions cut 4 bases from V and 2 bases from J, with 7 bases between. The chain's CDR3 is CASSGHNTDTQYF. The CDR3, as DNA: TGTGCCAGCAGTGGACACAACACAGATACGCAGTATTTT.

The rearrangement joins TRBV28 to TRBJ2-7; 10 bases line up with TRBD1. This CDR3 contains 17 residues. V dropped 4 bases and J dropped 0; count of bases not matched to a gene: 9. Per the germline V gene, CDR1 is MDHEN and CDR2 is SYDVKM. Here the CDR3 DNA reads TGTGCCAGCAGTTCCTTGGGACAGGGGCGAAACTCCTACGAGCAGTACTTC. Amino acid sequence: CASSSLGQGRNSYEQYF. Full variable domain (missing parts from reference TRBV28 and TRBJ2-7): DVKVTQSSRYLVKRTGEKVFLECVQDMDHENMFWYRQDPGLGLRLIYFSYDVKMKEKGDIPEGYSVSREKKERFSLILESASTNQTSMYLCASSSLGQGRNSYEQYFGPGTRLTVT.

J is TRBJ1-2 and V is TRBV5-6; 11 bases fit TRBD1. The CDR3 is 14 amino acids. Germline V gene data show CDR1 as SGHDT and CDR2 as YYEEEE. V lost 7 bases to trimming and J lost 4 bases; unmatched junction nucleotides: 6. CDR3 in amino acids: CASLPGQGGYGYTF. The CDR3 nucleotides are TGTGCCAGCCTACCGGGACAGGGGGGCTATGGCTACACCTTC.

The count of this clone is one. The gene calls are TRBV5-4 and TRBJ2-2, with 15 positions matching TRBD2. V lost 5 bases and J lost 1; bases outside the gene matches: 9. The CDR3 totals 19 residues. The germline V gene encodes CDR1 SGHNT and CDR2 YYREEE (reference sequence). Here the CDR3 reads CASSLWGLAGGVNTGELFF. The CDR3 coding sequence is TGTGCCAGCAGTCTCTGGGGACTAGCGGGGGGCGTGAACACCGGGGAGCTGTTTTTT.

The chain carries TRBV19 and TRBJ2-4; 8 bases are shared with TRBD2. This CDR3 is built from 15 residues. Germline V gives CDR1 LNHDA, CDR2 SQIVND (reference sequence). Trimming removed 4 bases from V and 9 bases from J; junction bases left unmatched: 11. The CDR3: CASSTPGTRPPIQYF. CDR3 nucleotide sequence: TGTGCCAGTAGTACCCCCGGGACTAGGCCTCCCATTCAGTACTTC.

The J gene is TRBJ2-1, the V gene TRBV2; D is perhaps TRBD2 (5 bases). The CDR3 runs 16 residues. The germline V gene encodes CDR1 SNHLY and CDR2 FYNNEI. Trimming cost V 6 bases and J 0 bases, with 15 bases left between them. The CDR3 DNA sequence: TGTGCCAGCAGGGGAGCGGACTTAAGCTCCTACAATGAGCAGTTCTTC. The encoded protein is CASRGADLSSYNEQFF.

With regard to this clone: This same CDR3 is encoded by further DNA sequences in the sample. The chain employs TRBV30 and TRBJ2-2; D gene uncertain. Trimming removed 0 bases from V and 2 bases from J, with 7 bases in between. The CDR3 length is 14 residues. The germline V gene has CDR1 GTSNPN and CDR2 SVGIG (reference sequence). The CDR3 reads CAWSVHLNTGELFF. The DNA of the CDR3 is TGTGCCTGGAGTGTACACCTTAACACCGGGGAGCTGTTTTTT.

The chain uses TRBV28 and TRBJ1-6, with 9 nucleotides matching TRBD1. Germline CDR1 reads MDHEN; CDR2 reads SYDVKM. With V trimmed by 4 bases and J by 10 bases, 11 bases remained unmatched. The CDR3 is 16 residues long. CDR3 residues: CASSSKTGTGKSPLHF. CDR3 DNA: TGTGCCAGCAGTTCGAAAACCGGGACAGGGAAGTCACCCCTCCACTTT.

CDR3 DNA: TGTGCCAGCAGTACCCTTTGGGCTAACTATGGCTACACCTTC. The encoded protein is CASSTLWANYGYTF. The chain has TRBV6-5 and TRBJ1-2, with D unresolved. The CDR3 contains 14 residues. CDR1 is MNHEY, CDR2 SVGAGI, per germline. V gave up 5 bases and J gave up 0 bases, with 10 bases separating them.

Turning to this clone: The junction does not match germline at one end; this may be a read error. The rearrangement uses TRBV7-7 and TRBJ2-7; D could derive from TRBD1 or TRBD2 (5 bases each). The CDR3 covers 19 residues. Germline CDR1 reads SSHAT; CDR2 reads FNYEAQ (reference sequence). CDR3 sequence reads: CASSPSQGRSTVSSYEQYF. CDR3 DNA sequence: TGTGCTAGCAGCCCCAGTCAGGGACGTTCTACTGTAAGCTCCTACGAGCAGTACTTC.